The next 3 T cell receptor beta chains were all read from a single sample in a study of spatial heterogeneity in lung cancer. Study-wide findings and caveats: Intratumoral expanded alpha and beta TCR counts were found to track tumor mutation counts.

The antigens of these receptors remain unknown. TCRdb re-called the 5' RACE reads with MiXCR, one entry per CDR3 protein. The sample has fewer than 5,000 distinct CDR3 sequences; more than 7.5% are singletons. The time point here: sample taken at primary tumor resection. Sequenced material: lung tumor tissue, taken at surgery. The receptor set was obtained from a male donor with early-stage non-small cell lung cancer.

This clonotype was counted many times. This chain joins TRBV4-3 and TRBJ2-1; 7 bases align to TRBD2. The CDR3 length is 18 residues. J was trimmed by 1 base and V by 4 bases; bases with no gene match: 13. Germline CDR1 LGHNA, CDR2 YSLEER. The CDR3, as DNA: TGCGCCAGCAGCCGCTTAACTGGGGGAGGGCCTTCCTACAATGAGCAGTTCTTC. Encoded protein: CASSRLTGGGPSYNEQFF.

For this clonotype: This may stem from a read error, because a much larger clone lies one nucleotide away. The gene calls are TRBV20-1 and TRBJ2-1; 8 bases are shared with TRBD2. CDR1 DFQATT and CDR2 SNEGSKA come from the germline V gene (reference sequence). Losses at the gene ends were 5 bases for V and 9 bases for J; bases not matched to a gene: 18. This CDR3 has 16 residues. The CDR3 nucleotides are TGCAGTGCTCCCCCCGAGGGACAAGCGGGAGTAGTTGAGCAGTTCTTC. It specifies CSAPPEGQAGVVEQFF.

This clonotype was recorded at least ten times. J is TRBJ1-2 and V is TRBV30, with unresolved D. This CDR3 spans 13 amino acids. CDR1 and CDR2 (germline): GTSNPN, SVGIG (reference sequence). Trimming removed 8 bases from V and 4 bases from J, with 17 bases in between. The CDR3 spells CARSYGLGYGYTF. In DNA form, the CDR3 reads TGTGCCCGTAGCTACGGGTTGGGCTATGGCTACACCTTC.